A single sample gave rise to the 32 T cell receptor beta chains below, sequenced in a study of T-cell memory formation after mild COVID-19. TCRdb independently ran MiXCR on the 5' RACE reads; one entry per CDR3 protein. Among fewer than 400,000 distinct CDR3 sequences listed, approximately 12% were seen once. Specimen: PBMCs or a T cell subset sorted from them (not recorded which). The receptors stem from a man in his late teens or twenties who had mild COVID-19 (a few samples of this study predate the infection). Cell type and time point are not known.

This clonotype was detected ten times or more. The rearrangement links TRBV12-3 or TRBV12-4 to TRBJ2-3; D might be TRBD1 (6 bases). The CDR3 contains 13 residues. Trimming left V 6 bases short and J 1 base short, with 8 bases between. CDR3 in DNA: TGTGCCAGCAGCTCAGGGGGCACAGATACGCAGTATTTT. Its translation: CASSSGGTDTQYF.

V is TRBV15 and J is TRBJ1-1; a possible D gene is TRBD1 (6 bases). V shed 1 base and J shed 8 bases, with 8 bases lying between them. Germline CDR1 and CDR2: LNHNV and YYDKDF (reference sequence). The CDR3 consists of 12 residues. This CDR3 is CATSRVTGEAFF. In DNA form, the CDR3 reads TGTGCCACCAGCAGAGTAACAGGGGAAGCTTTCTTT.

J is TRBJ2-1 and V is TRBV4-1, with D possibly TRBD2 on 5 matching bases. CDR1 and CDR2 from the germline V gene are MGHRA and YSYEKL. This CDR3 is 15 amino acids long. Trimming removed 0 bases at V and 8 bases at J, with 14 bases between. CDR3 DNA: TGCGCCAGCAGCCAAGACGGTCTCCTGGACTATGAGCAGTTCTTC. It yields the protein CASSQDGLLDYEQFF.

In this sample, this clonotype turned up a few times. As DNA, the CDR3 is TGCGCCAGCAGCTTGGGGTGGACAGATACGCAGTATTTT. The encoded protein is CASSLGWTDTQYF. The chain combines TRBV5-1 with TRBJ2-3; no reliable D call. V lost 0 bases and J 3 bases, leaving 5 bases between the germline ends. The germline CDR1 and CDR2 sequences are SGHRS and YFSETQ. This CDR3 comprises 13 residues.

The chain is built from TRBV29-1 and TRBJ2-1; 8 bases are shared with TRBD2. Germline V gene sequence: CDR1 SQVTM, CDR2 ANQGSEA. The ends lost 3 bases at V and 9 bases at J; junction bases unmatched: 7. CDR3 length: 13 amino acids. CDR3 amino acids: CSVDPAGAIEQFF. CDR3 sequence (DNA): TGCAGCGTTGATCCAGCGGGGGCGATTGAGCAGTTCTTC.

This clonotype was counted ten times or more. The V call is TRBV6-6, the J call TRBJ2-1; no firm D call. This CDR3 has 15 amino acids. V shed 0 bases and J shed 9 bases, with 15 bases lying between them. From germline, CDR1 is MNHNY and CDR2 SVGAGI (reference sequence). DNA for the CDR3: TGTGCCAGCAGTTACTCCACCGATGCCGAGGTTGAGCAGTTCTTC. Its protein is CASSYSTDAEVEQFF.

This clonotype was detected many times. The J gene is TRBJ1-2, the V gene TRBV5-1, with 9 bases lining up with TRBD1. There are 17 residues in the CDR3. Unmatched junction bases numbered 12, after V lost 3 bases and J lost 3 bases. Germline V gene lookup returns CDR1 SGHRS and CDR2 YFSETQ. Here the CDR3 reads CASSSGQGPPSHYGYTF. As DNA, the CDR3 is TGCGCCAGCAGCTCAGGACAGGGGCCGCCGAGTCACTATGGCTACACCTTC.

This clonotype was observed at least ten times. The chain recombines TRBV12-3 or TRBV12-4 with TRBJ2-4; 7 bases are shared with TRBD1. The CDR3 length is 14 residues. The junction had 8 bases not matched to a gene; V was cut back by 3 bases and J by 9 bases. CDR3 DNA sequence: TGTGCCAGCAGTTTTAACAGGGGCGTAGGCATTCAGTACTTC. This translates into CASSFNRGVGIQYF.

This clonotype was seen many times. The chain uses TRBV19 and TRBJ2-5; the D gene is possibly TRBD2 (7 bases). The CDR3 contains 15 residues. Germline V gene data show CDR1 as LNHDA and CDR2 as SQIVND (reference sequence). Trimming removed 5 bases from V and 2 bases from J, with 15 bases in between. For the CDR3, the DNA is TGTGCCAGTAGTCTTGGCGGGGGCACACAAGAGACCCAGTACTTC. This gives the protein CASSLGGGTQETQYF.

The chain links TRBV10-1 to TRBJ2-2; the match to TRBD1 covers 9 bases. V dropped 8 bases and J dropped 1; count of bases not matched to a gene: 5. Germline V lookup: CDR1 WNHNN, CDR2 SYGVQD (reference sequence). The CDR3 spans 15 residues. CDR3 sequence (DNA): TGCGCCAGCGGGACGGACAGGGGGAACACCGGGGAGCTGTTTTTT. Protein sequence: CASGTDRGNTGELFF.

There are a few counts of this clonotype. The chain has TRBV6-2 or TRBV6-3 and TRBJ1-1; 8 nucleotides match TRBD1. Germline-derived CDR1 and CDR2 are MNHEY and SVGEGT. This CDR3 has 17 amino acids. V shed 0 bases and J 4 bases; nucleotides not matched to a gene: 10. In nucleotides, the CDR3 is TGTGCCAGCAGTTACTCGAGGAACCAGGGGGCGCCCACTGAAGCTTTCTTT. This gives the protein CASSYSRNQGAPTEAFF.

The chain carries TRBV4-3 and TRBJ2-3, with D possibly called TRBD1 or TRBD2 (5 bases each). With 3 bases removed from V and 7 bases from J, the gap between germline ends came to 17 bases. This CDR3 comprises 15 residues. The germline V gene encodes CDR1 LGHNA and CDR2 YSLEER. The CDR3 DNA reads TGCGCCAGCAGCCATGGACTTGGGGGTCTAAATACGCAGTATTTT. Its translation: CASSHGLGGLNTQYF.

This CDR3 is CASSSRTDGEQYF. DNA for the CDR3: TGTGCCAGCAGCTCACGCACGGATGGCGAGCAGTACTTC. This chain connects TRBV7-3 to TRBJ2-7; no firm D call. V dropped 4 bases and J dropped 6 bases, with 13 bases sitting between them. The germline gives CDR1 SGHTA, CDR2 FQGTGA. CDR3 length: 13 residues.

This sequence joins TRBV11-2 and TRBJ2-3, with D perhaps TRBD2 (5 bases). V was trimmed by 6 bases and J by 6 bases, leaving 10 bases between them. Germline CDR1 and CDR2: SGHAT and FQNNGV. CDR3 length equals 12 residues. CDR3 region: CASRRALDTQYF. CDR3 DNA: TGTGCCAGCAGGCGGGCACTCGATACGCAGTATTTT.

This clonotype was seen more than once but under ten times. The chain carries TRBV11-2 and TRBJ1-6, with TRBD1 as a possible D gene (6 bases). Trimming cost V 3 bases and J 3 bases, with 15 bases left between them. CDR1 is SGHAT, CDR2 FQNNGV, per germline. The CDR3 totals 17 residues. The CDR3 DNA is TGTGCCAGCAGCTTGGGGGAGACAGGTCACTATAATTCACCCCTCCACTTT. Translation gives CASSLGETGHYNSPLHF.

This clonotype showed up just a few times. The chain recombines TRBV2 with TRBJ1-4, with D hard to call. V was cut by 2 bases and J by 4 bases, with 11 bases left in between. The CDR3 extends over 15 amino acids. CDR1 SNHLY and CDR2 FYNNEI come from the germline V gene. The CDR3, as DNA: TGTGCCAGCAGTGAAACCGGTCAGATTAATGAAAAACTGTTTTTT. It yields the protein CASSETGQINEKLFF.

This clonotype came up many times. J is TRBJ1-5 and V is TRBV10-3; TRBD1 is a possible D gene (5 bases). Looked up from germline, CDR1 is ENHRY and CDR2 is SYGVKD. There are 17 residues in the CDR3. V lost 0 bases, J lost 5 bases, and 17 bases lay in between. The CDR3 is CAISESEGSHFYQPQHF. The CDR3 region has the DNA TGTGCCATCAGTGAGTCCGAGGGGTCCCACTTCTATCAGCCCCAGCATTTT.

The sample holds a few counts of this clonotype. V is TRBV15 and J is TRBJ1-5; D is perhaps TRBD1 (5 bases). The germline V gene has CDR1 LNHNV and CDR2 YYDKDF (reference sequence). The length of the CDR3 is 12 residues. V was cut by 1 base and J by 9 bases, with 7 bases left in between. The CDR3 protein is CATSRGGRPQHF. Written as DNA, the CDR3 is TGTGCCACCAGCAGAGGGGGACGGCCCCAGCATTTT.

The gene calls are TRBV10-3 and TRBJ2-7, with D unresolved. Germline V gene data show CDR1 as ENHRY and CDR2 as SYGVKD. The V end was cut by 0 bases, the J end by 4 bases, with 10 bases between. CDR3 length: 14 residues. The CDR3 coding sequence is TGTGCCATCAGTGAGTCAAGTCTCCCTTACGAGCAGTACGTC. This sequence encodes CAISESSLPYEQYV.

This clonotype was recorded a few times. The chain is built from TRBV30 and TRBJ2-3; D unresolved. This CDR3 is built from 15 residues. Germline V CDR1 and CDR2: GTSNPN, SVGIG (reference sequence). Trimming stripped 7 bases from V and 0 bases from J, with 17 bases between. CDR3 bases: TGTGCCTCACACCCCGACTGGGCTAGCACAGATACGCAGTATTTT. Translation gives CASHPDWASTDTQYF.

A few counts support this clonotype. The chain employs TRBV7-2 and TRBJ2-1; the D gene is possibly TRBD1 (7 bases). The CDR3 runs 15 residues. V was trimmed by 3 bases and J by 10 bases, leaving 19 bases between them. Germline values: CDR1 SGHTA, CDR2 FQGNSA. The CDR3 bases are TGTGCCAGCAGCTTGAGGAGACAGGGACTCGGGGAGCAGTTCTTC. Translation gives CASSLRRQGLGEQFF.

CDR3 sequence (DNA): TGTGCCATCAGTGAGAACACCGGGGAGCTGTTTTTT. Its translation is CAISENTGELFF. This sequence joins TRBV10-3 and TRBJ2-2, with D unclear. Trimming left V 2 bases short and J 2 bases short, with 0 bases between. CDR1 ENHRY and CDR2 SYGVKD come from the germline V gene. CDR3 length equals 12 residues.

The chain has TRBV29-1 and TRBJ2-1; 10 bases line up with TRBD2. CDR1 SQVTM and CDR2 ANQGSEA come from the germline V gene. The CDR3 runs 11 residues. The J segment lost 10 bases and the V segment lost 3 bases, leaving 0 bases of the junction unmatched. The DNA of the CDR3 is TGCAGCGTTGATAGCGGGGGGGAGCAGTTCTTC. It specifies CSVDSGGEQFF.

The chain employs TRBV9 and TRBJ2-5; weak D call: TRBD2 (6 bases). Between the trimmed V and J ends, which lost 3 bases and 0 bases, there was a span of 12 bases. CDR3 length: 15 amino acids. Germline CDR1 SGDLS, CDR2 YYNGEE. The CDR3 reads CASSARSGYQETQYF. CDR3 DNA: TGTGCCAGCAGCGCCCGTAGCGGTTACCAAGAGACCCAGTACTTC.

This clonotype was detected ten times or more. This chain connects TRBV7-3 to TRBJ2-5, with D hard to call. Germline CDR1 SGHTA, CDR2 FQGTGA. Trimming left V 3 bases short and J 7 bases short, with 12 bases between. The CDR3 runs 13 residues. The CDR3 spells CASSFGPKRTQYF. Here the CDR3 DNA reads TGTGCCAGCAGCTTCGGGCCGAAACGGACCCAGTACTTC.

This clonotype was counted at least ten times. The chain recombines TRBV5-6 with TRBJ1-2; TRBD1 might be the D (5 bases). V was pared by 4 bases and J by 0 bases, with 22 bases between. Germline V gene lookup returns CDR1 SGHDT and CDR2 YYEEEE. This CDR3 is 18 amino acids long. CDR3: CASSLRPTGTGSNYGYTF. The CDR3 bases are TGTGCCAGCAGCCTCCGACCCACCGGGACTGGATCTAACTATGGCTACACCTTC. The full variable domain, with the rest looked up from reference TRBV5-6 and TRBJ1-2, is DAGVTQSPTHLIKTRGQQVTLRCSPKSGHDTVSWYQQALGQGPQFIFQYYEEEERQRGNFPDRFSGHQFPNYSSELNVNALLLGDSALYLCASSLRPTGTGSNYGYTFGSGTRLTVV.

There are a few counts of this clonotype. Germline is not matched at one junction end, which may reflect a read error. The V gene is TRBV20-1, the J gene TRBJ2-1; 9 bases fit TRBD2. This CDR3 contains 12 residues. Germline-derived CDR1 and CDR2 are DFQATT and SNEGSKA (reference sequence). The CDR3 loop is CSARAGGYEQFF. CDR3 DNA: TGCAGTGCAAGAGCGGGGGGCTATGAGCAGTTCTTC.

The CDR3 DNA reads TGTGCCAGCAGCCCTGACAGTTTAGGGACCTACGAGCAGTACTTC. It translates to CASSPDSLGTYEQYF. V is TRBV7-9 and J is TRBJ2-7; D perhaps matches TRBD1 (5 bases). There are 15 residues in the CDR3. Trimming took 5 bases from V and 2 from J, leaving 16 bases between them. The germline V gene encodes CDR1 SEHNR and CDR2 FQNEAQ (reference sequence).

This clonotype was seen at least ten times. The DNA of the CDR3 is TGTGCCAGCAGTTTATGGGGGACAGCAGACAATGAGCAGTTCTTC. Its translation: CASSLWGTADNEQFF. The rearrangement links TRBV12-3 or TRBV12-4 to TRBJ2-1, with TRBD1 matching over 7 bases. V was pared by 2 bases and J by 5 bases, with 6 bases of the junction left unmatched. The CDR3 runs to 15 residues.

The chain links TRBV2 to TRBJ1-5, with D possibly matching TRBD1 (6 bases). Trimming pared 4 bases from V and 6 bases from J, leaving 16 bases between. This CDR3 contains 15 residues. In germline, CDR1 is SNHLY, CDR2 FYNNEI. The CDR3 DNA follows: TGTGCCAGCAGTGGTACCGGGGGGGCCAGTCAGCCCCAGCATTTT. It yields the protein CASSGTGGASQPQHF.

This clonotype was observed a few times. V usage is TRBV11-2 and J usage is TRBJ2-1; 7 nucleotides match TRBD2. The germline gives CDR1 SGHAT, CDR2 FQNNGV. Losses at the gene ends were 4 bases for V and 7 bases for J; bases not matched to a gene: 4. The CDR3 is 13 residues long. CDR3 loop: CASSWGGGNEQFF. The CDR3 nucleotides are TGTGCCAGCAGCTGGGGCGGGGGAAATGAGCAGTTCTTC.

This clonotype was detected many times. This chain connects TRBV5-1 to TRBJ2-3; TRBD1 agrees at 11 bases. Germline CDR1 and CDR2: SGHRS and YFSETQ. The CDR3 is 16 residues long. The junction had 6 bases not matched to a gene; V was cut back by 1 base and J by 5 bases. CDR3 region: CASSLTGQGVIDTQYF. The DNA for the CDR3 is TGCGCCAGCAGCTTGACGGGACAGGGGGTTATAGATACGCAGTATTTT.